Listed here is a single TCR beta chain. What it binds is not known. This record comes from a study of radiotherapy plus CTLA-4 blockade in lung cancer. At the level of the study: Disease control was achieved by around 32% of patients, and objective responses by 18%.

Only in-frame clones appear in the TCRdb table, and some are missing; sequencing was by immunoSEQ multiplex PCR. The table lists some 94,000 clones, roughly 80% of them singletons, with about 26% in the top ten. The germline V gene has CDR1 SGHVS and CDR2 FQNEAQ. The CDR3 has 13 amino acids. The V end lost 4 bases, the J end lost 2 bases, and 8 bases lay between the germline ends. Focal radiation was given together with CTLA-4 blockade (ipilimumab) to patients with chemo-refractory metastatic non-small-cell lung cancer. Study observations and caveats: Reportedly, early blood T cell clone dynamics best predicted response, with interferon-beta.

Sequenced here: peripheral blood, sampled from a patient treated with radiotherapy plus ipilimumab. The chain links TRBV7-8 to TRBJ1-1; D gene uncertain. This clonotype originated in a human donor with non-small cell lung cancer that progressed on radiotherapy plus ipilimumab. CDR3 sequence: CASSYRDNTEAFF. In DNA, the CDR3 is TGTGCCAGCAGCTATAGGGATAACACTGAAGCTTTCTTT.